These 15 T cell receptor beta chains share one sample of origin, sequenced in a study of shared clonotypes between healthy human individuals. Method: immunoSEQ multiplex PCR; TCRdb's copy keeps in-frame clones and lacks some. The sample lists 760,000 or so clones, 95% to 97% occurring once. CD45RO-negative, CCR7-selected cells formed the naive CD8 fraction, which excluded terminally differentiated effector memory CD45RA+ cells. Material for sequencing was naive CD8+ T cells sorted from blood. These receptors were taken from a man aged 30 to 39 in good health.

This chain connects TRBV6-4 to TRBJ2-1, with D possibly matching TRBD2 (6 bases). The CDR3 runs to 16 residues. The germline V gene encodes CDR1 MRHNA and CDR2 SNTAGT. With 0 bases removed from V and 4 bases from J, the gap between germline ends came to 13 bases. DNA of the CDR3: TGTGCCAGCAGTGACTCCCCGGGAGTAACATACAATGAGCAGTTCTTC. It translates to CASSDSPGVTYNEQFF.

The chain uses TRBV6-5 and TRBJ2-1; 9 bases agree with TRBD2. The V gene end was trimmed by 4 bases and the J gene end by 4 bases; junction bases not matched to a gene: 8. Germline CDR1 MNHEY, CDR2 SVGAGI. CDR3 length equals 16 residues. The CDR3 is CASSSTGLAAYNEQFF. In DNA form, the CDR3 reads TGTGCCAGCAGTTCCACGGGACTAGCAGCTTACAATGAGCAGTTCTTC.

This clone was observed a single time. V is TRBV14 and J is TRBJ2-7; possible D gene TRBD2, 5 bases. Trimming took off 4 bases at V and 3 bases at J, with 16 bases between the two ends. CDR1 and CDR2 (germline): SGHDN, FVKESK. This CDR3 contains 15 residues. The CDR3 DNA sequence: TGTGCCAGCAGCCTCAAGCGGTCCCAGTTCTACGAGCAGTACTTC. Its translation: CASSLKRSQFYEQYF.

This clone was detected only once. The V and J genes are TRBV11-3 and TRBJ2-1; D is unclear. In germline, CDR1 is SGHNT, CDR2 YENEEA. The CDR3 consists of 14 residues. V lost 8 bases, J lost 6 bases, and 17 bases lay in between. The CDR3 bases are TGTGCCAGCCCCTCCCGCTTTTACGCCAATGAGCAGTTCTTC. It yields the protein CASPSRFYANEQFF.

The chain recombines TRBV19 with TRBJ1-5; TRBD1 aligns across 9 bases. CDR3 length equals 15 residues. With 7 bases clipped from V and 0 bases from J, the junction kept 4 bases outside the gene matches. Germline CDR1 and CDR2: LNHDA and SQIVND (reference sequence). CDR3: CASKADRGSNQPQHF. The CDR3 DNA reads TGTGCCAGTAAGGCGGACAGGGGTAGCAATCAGCCCCAGCATTTT.

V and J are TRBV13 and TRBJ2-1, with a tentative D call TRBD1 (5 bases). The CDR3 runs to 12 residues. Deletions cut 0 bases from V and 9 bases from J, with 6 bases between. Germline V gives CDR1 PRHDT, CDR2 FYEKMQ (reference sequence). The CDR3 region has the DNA TGTGCCAGCAGCTTAGGAGGGGTTGAGCAGTTCTTC. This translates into CASSLGGVEQFF. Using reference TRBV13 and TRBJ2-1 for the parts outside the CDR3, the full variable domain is AAGVIQSPRHLIKEKRETATLKCYPIPRHDTVYWYQQGPGQDPQFLISFYEKMQSDKGSIPDRFSAQQFSDYHSELNMSSLELGDSALYFCASSLGGVEQFFGPGTRLTVL.

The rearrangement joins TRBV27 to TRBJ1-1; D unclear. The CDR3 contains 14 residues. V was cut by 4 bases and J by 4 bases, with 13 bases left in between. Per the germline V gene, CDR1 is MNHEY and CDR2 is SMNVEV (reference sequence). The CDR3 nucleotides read TGTGCCAGCAGTTCTCCGGGGAGGGCCACTGAAGCTTTCTTT. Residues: CASSSPGRATEAFF.

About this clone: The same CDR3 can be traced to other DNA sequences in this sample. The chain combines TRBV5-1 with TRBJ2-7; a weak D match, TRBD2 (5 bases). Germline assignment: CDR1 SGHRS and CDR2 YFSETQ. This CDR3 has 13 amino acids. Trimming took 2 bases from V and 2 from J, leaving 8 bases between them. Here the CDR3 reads CASSFGAAYEQYF. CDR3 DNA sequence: TGCGCCAGCAGCTTCGGAGCGGCCTACGAGCAGTACTTC.

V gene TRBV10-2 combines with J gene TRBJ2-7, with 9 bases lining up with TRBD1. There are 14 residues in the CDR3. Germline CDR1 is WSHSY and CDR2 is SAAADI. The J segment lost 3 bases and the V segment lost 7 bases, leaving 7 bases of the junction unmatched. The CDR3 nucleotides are TGCGCCAGCACCCCCGGGACAGGGTTCTACGAGCAGTACTTC. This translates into CASTPGTGFYEQYF.

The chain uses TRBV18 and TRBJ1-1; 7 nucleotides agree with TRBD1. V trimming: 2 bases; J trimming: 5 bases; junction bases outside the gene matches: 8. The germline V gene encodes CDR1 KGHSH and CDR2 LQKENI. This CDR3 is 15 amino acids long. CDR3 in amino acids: CASSPKGAGGTEAFF. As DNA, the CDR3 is TGTGCCAGCTCACCAAAGGGGGCGGGCGGAACTGAAGCTTTCTTT.

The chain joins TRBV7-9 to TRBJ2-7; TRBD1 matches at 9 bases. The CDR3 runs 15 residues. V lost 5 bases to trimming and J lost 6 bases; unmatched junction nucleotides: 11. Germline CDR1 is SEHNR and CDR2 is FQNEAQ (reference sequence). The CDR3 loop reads CASSNRGQGILEQYF. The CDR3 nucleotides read TGTGCCAGCAGCAATCGAGGACAGGGGATCCTCGAGCAGTACTTC. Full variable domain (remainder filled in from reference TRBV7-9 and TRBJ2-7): DTGVSQNPRHKITKRGQNVTFRCDPISEHNRLYWYRQTLGQGPEFLTYFQNEAQLEKSRLLSDRFSAERPKGSFSTLEIQRTEQGDSAMYLCASSNRGQGILEQYFGPGTRLTVT.

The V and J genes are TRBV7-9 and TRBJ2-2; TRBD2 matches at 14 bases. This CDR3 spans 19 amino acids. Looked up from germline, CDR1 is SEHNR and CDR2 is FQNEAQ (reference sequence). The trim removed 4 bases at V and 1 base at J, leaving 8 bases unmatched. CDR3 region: CASSSPGTSGSRNTGELFF. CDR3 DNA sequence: TGTGCCAGCAGCTCCCCTGGGACTAGCGGGAGCCGGAACACCGGGGAGCTGTTTTTT.

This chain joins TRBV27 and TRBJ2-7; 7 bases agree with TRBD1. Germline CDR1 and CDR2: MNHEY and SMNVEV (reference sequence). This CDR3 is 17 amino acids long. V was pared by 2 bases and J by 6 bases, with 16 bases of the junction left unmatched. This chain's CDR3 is CASSLNRQGHSPPEQYF. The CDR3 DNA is TGTGCCAGCAGTTTAAACCGACAGGGCCATTCCCCACCCGAGCAGTACTTC.

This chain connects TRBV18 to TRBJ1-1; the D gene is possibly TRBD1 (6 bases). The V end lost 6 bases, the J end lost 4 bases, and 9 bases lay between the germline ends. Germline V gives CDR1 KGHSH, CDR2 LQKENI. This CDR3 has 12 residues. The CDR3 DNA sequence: TGTGCCAGCTCGGCAGGGGCCACTGAAGCTTTCTTT. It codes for CASSAGATEAFF.

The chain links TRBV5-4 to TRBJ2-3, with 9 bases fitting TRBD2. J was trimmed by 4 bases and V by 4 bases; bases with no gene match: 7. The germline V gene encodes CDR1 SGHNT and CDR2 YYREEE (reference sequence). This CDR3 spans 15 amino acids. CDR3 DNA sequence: TGTGCCAGCAGCATCTCAGCGGGAGGCCCAGATACGCAGTATTTT. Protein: CASSISAGGPDTQYF.